The T cell receptor (beta chain) under discussion was sequenced for a study of CD8+ T cells in alopecia areata. Background on the study: Those treated were given oral tofacitinib at 5 to 10 mg twice daily.

A word on this clone: The target antigen is unknown.

Study conclusions and caveats: The study found higher clonality in lesional than normal scalp, especially in alopecia totalis/universalis.

Sample treatment: oral pan-JAK inhibitor, 5-10 mg twice daily. Extraction of RNA preceded its reverse transcription into cDNA, which served as the sequencing template. Repertoires were generated with immunoSEQ multiplex PCR, while TCRdb's copy carries only in-frame clones and drops some. Of a few hundred thousand clones listed, roughly two fifths are singletons. The J segment lost 0 bases and the V segment lost 3 bases, leaving 9 bases of the junction unmatched. Germline-derived CDR1 and CDR2 are LNHNV and YYDKDF (reference sequence). The CDR3 runs to 17 residues. The source of this sequence is a human donor with alopecia areata. This chain uses TRBV15 with TRBJ1-1; 8 positions agree with TRBD1. The sequences come from CD4+ T cells sorted from blood, collected between weeks 30 and 35, from a patient treated with tofacitinib. Here the CDR3 DNA reads TGTGCCACCAGCAGGGCCGGGACAGGATACCTGAACACTGAAGCTTTCTTT. Translated, it gives CATSRAGTGYLNTEAFF.